This TCR beta chain is from a study of neurological immune-mediated disorders. Template-switch 5'RACE cDNA synthesis added a 10-nucleotide unique molecular identifier. Using its own MiXCR run on the 5' RACE reads, TCRdb lists one record per CDR3 protein. The sample has fewer than 40,000 distinct CDR3 sequences, roughly 5% seen once. This clonotype was observed at least ten times. The antigen remains undetermined. Notes on the study in general: It was HTLV-1-associated myelopathy that showed the most TCR clonal expansion, while multiple sclerosis showed the least, falling below healthy controls.

Germline CDR1 reads DFQATT; CDR2 reads SNEGSKA (reference sequence). The CDR3 runs 13 residues. Trimming pared 2 bases from V and 8 bases from J, leaving 12 bases between. In Maryland, USA, blood bank volunteers were the healthy controls. The sorted libraries were made from around 980,000 CD4+ or CD8+ T cells. This TCR came from a young man in good health. Sequenced sample: CD4+ T cells from blood. The chain recombines TRBV20-1 with TRBJ1-4; D is unclear. The CDR3 is CSARSGLSEKLFF. In DNA, the CDR3 is TGCAGTGCTAGAAGTGGTCTCAGCGAAAAACTGTTTTTT.